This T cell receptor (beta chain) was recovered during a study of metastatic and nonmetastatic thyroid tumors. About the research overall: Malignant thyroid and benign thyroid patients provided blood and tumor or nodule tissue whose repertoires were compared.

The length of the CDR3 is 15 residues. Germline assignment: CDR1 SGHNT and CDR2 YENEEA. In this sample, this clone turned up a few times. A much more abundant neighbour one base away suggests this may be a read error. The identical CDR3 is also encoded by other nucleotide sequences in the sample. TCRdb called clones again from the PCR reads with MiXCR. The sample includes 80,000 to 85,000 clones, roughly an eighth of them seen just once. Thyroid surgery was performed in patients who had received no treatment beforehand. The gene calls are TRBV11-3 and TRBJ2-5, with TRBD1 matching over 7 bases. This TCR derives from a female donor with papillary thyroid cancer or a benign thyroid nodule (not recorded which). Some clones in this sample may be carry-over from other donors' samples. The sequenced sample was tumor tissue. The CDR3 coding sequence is TGTGCCAGCACCCCGGGACAGTTACTCGGTGAGACACAGTACTTC. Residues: CASTPGQLLGETQYF.